These 23 T cell receptor beta chains were sequenced from one sample in a study of T cell repertoires in cytomegalovirus infection. One entry per CDR3 protein, called by TCRdb with MiXCR from the reads. Of 300,000 or so distinct CDR3 sequences listed, around 9.1% were seen once; the top ten hold approximately 2.3%. The source material was PBMCs. These receptors came from a human donor in good health (CMV status not recorded). Some clones in this sample may be carry-over from other donors' samples.

This clonotype was observed a handful of times. V and J are TRBV6-5 and TRBJ2-1, with a tentative D call TRBD1 (5 bases). This CDR3 has 14 amino acids. The V end was cut by 3 bases, the J end by 10 bases, with 16 bases between. Germline assignment: CDR1 MNHEY and CDR2 SVGAGI. The CDR3 sequence: CASSYTSGFREQFF. In DNA form, the CDR3 reads TGTGCCAGCAGTTATACTTCAGGGTTCCGAGAGCAGTTCTTC.

The table lists this clonotype with many counts. The chain uses TRBV7-8 and TRBJ2-1, with D perhaps matching TRBD2 (5 bases). Germline CDR1 SGHVS, CDR2 FQNEAQ. Trimming left V 5 bases short and J 7 bases short, with 15 bases between. The CDR3 sequence is 14 residues long. CDR3: CASSPISEGNEQFF. CDR3 nucleotides: TGTGCCAGCAGCCCTATCTCAGAGGGTAATGAGCAGTTCTTC.

V usage is TRBV2 and J usage is TRBJ1-5; possibly TRBD1 for D (5 bases). The V end was cut by 3 bases, the J end by 4 bases, with 13 bases between. CDR3 length equals 15 residues. CDR1 is SNHLY, CDR2 FYNNEI, per germline. CDR3 bases: TGTGCCAGCAGTGACGCGGGACGGAAAAATCAGCCCCAGCATTTT. This translates into CASSDAGRKNQPQHF.

In its sample, this clonotype was seen many times. The chain carries TRBV7-8 and TRBJ1-2; D is unclear. V lost 6 bases, J lost 6 bases, and 17 bases lay in between. This CDR3 region has 14 residues. Looked up from germline, CDR1 is SGHVS and CDR2 is FQNEAQ. The DNA of the CDR3 is TGTGCCAGCAGACCTCGAAATCTCATACATGGCTACACCTTC. Its protein product is CASRPRNLIHGYTF.

This clonotype was detected many times. The rearrangement joins TRBV6-6 to TRBJ2-7; D not certain. Germline V gene data show CDR1 as MNHNY and CDR2 as SVGAGI (reference sequence). The CDR3 extends over 14 amino acids. Trimming removed 6 bases at V and 3 bases at J, with 15 bases between. In nucleotides, the CDR3 is TGTGCCAGCAGCCCCCTAGGCGGAATCTACGAGCAGTACGTC. Amino acids: CASSPLGGIYEQYV.

The V and J genes are TRBV29-1 and TRBJ1-2; 10 bases align to TRBD1. The length of the CDR3 is 13 residues. Germline-derived CDR1 and CDR2 are SQVTM and ANQGSEA. CDR3 region: CSALGQGEAGYTF. For the CDR3, the DNA is TGCAGTGCTCTCGGACAGGGGGAAGCGGGCTACACCTTC. The variable domain in full, completed from reference TRBV29-1 and TRBJ1-2, reads SAVISQKPSRDICQRGTSLTIQCQVDSQVTMMFWYRQQPGQSLTLIATANQGSEATYESGFVIDKFPISRPNLTFSTLTVSNMSPEDSSIYLCSALGQGEAGYTFGSGTRLTVV.

On this clonotype itself: In this CDR3 the conserved last residue, phenylalanine or tryptophan, is missing, so a read error is likely. The V call is TRBV7-2, the J call TRBJ2-3; 10 bases line up with TRBD2. The length of the CDR3 is 17 residues. The V gene end was trimmed by 2 bases and the J gene end by 4 bases; junction bases not matched to a gene: 9. Germline CDR1 reads SGHTA; CDR2 reads FQGNSA. The CDR3 DNA follows: TGTGCCAGCAGCTTAACACCCGCAGCGGGGGGGCCAGATACGCAGTATTCT. As protein: CASSLTPAAGGPDTQYS.

The chain carries TRBV6-8 and TRBJ1-1; D remains unclear. The CDR3 is 15 residues long. CDR1 and CDR2 from the germline V gene are MNHGY and SAAAGT. Trimming took 0 bases from V and 1 from J, leaving 9 bases between them. The CDR3 nucleotides are TGTGCCAGCAGTTACTCCCCGGACGGGAACACTGAAGCTTTCTTT. This codes for CASSYSPDGNTEAFF.

In this sample, this clonotype turned up a few times. The genes are TRBV28 and TRBJ1-3, with D possibly being TRBD1 (6 bases). This CDR3 is 15 amino acids long. Trimming took 5 bases from V and 0 from J, leaving 11 bases between them. Germline V gives CDR1 MDHEN, CDR2 SYDVKM. The CDR3 sequence is CASSTTGSSGNTIYF. DNA for the CDR3: TGTGCCAGCAGTACGACAGGAAGCTCTGGAAACACCATATATTTT.

This clonotype was picked up many times. The V gene is TRBV25-1, the J gene TRBJ1-6, with TRBD1 identical over 7 bases. V gave up 4 bases and J gave up 10 bases; unmatched junction bases: 4. The germline CDR1 and CDR2 sequences are MGHDK and SYGVNS. The CDR3 covers 13 residues. The CDR3 reads CASSGQGGSPLHF. The CDR3 DNA sequence: TGTGCCAGCAGTGGACAGGGAGGCTCACCCCTCCACTTT.

There are many counts of this clonotype. The V and J genes are TRBV6-2 or TRBV6-3 and TRBJ1-3, with D possibly TRBD1 on 5 matching bases. The CDR3 is 15 amino acids. Germline V gene data show CDR1 as MNHEY and CDR2 as SVGEGT. V lost 8 bases to trimming and J lost 3 bases, with 17 bases between them. The CDR3 spells CASGLTQGSGNTIYF. As DNA, the CDR3 is TGTGCCAGCGGCTTAACCCAGGGAAGTGGAAACACCATATATTTT.

This clonotype was recorded at least ten times. A single base separates this from a much larger clone, so it may be a read error. The chain couples TRBV5-5 to TRBJ2-3; the D is unclear. CDR3 size: 12 residues. Germline values: CDR1 SGHKS, CDR2 YYEKEE (reference sequence). Between the trimmed V and J ends, which lost 2 bases and 4 bases, there was a span of 5 bases. CDR3 in amino acids: CASSFSPDTQYF. CDR3 coding DNA: TGTGCCAGCAGCTTCAGCCCAGATACGCAGTATTTT.

This clonotype showed up just a few times. The V gene is TRBV12-3 or TRBV12-4, the J gene TRBJ1-2, with 7 bases aligning to TRBD1. The CDR3 has 17 amino acids. Losses at the gene ends were 7 bases for V and 8 bases for J; bases not matched to a gene: 22. CDR3 in amino acids: CASTDSGTVGNTRGYTF. CDR3 nucleotide sequence: TGTGCCAGCACCGATTCCGGGACAGTCGGAAACACTAGGGGCTACACCTTC.

There are many counts of this clonotype. The V and J genes are TRBV7-2 and TRBJ2-5, with D possibly being TRBD2 (6 bases). CDR1 SGHTA and CDR2 FQGNSA come from the germline V gene. Trimming took off 5 bases at V and 8 bases at J, with 18 bases between the two ends. The CDR3 has 14 residues. CDR3 in amino acids: CASSPGLFRGTQYF. CDR3 in DNA: TGTGCCAGCAGCCCGGGACTTTTCCGGGGAACCCAGTACTTC.

This clonotype has a handful of counts. J is TRBJ1-1 and V is TRBV29-1, with TRBD1 matching 8 bases. Trimming took 7 bases from V and 1 from J; bases not matched to a gene: 5. The CDR3 totals 13 residues. CDR1 is SQVTM, CDR2 ANQGSEA, per germline. CDR3 residues: CSALTGENTEAFF. DNA for the CDR3: TGCAGCGCCCTGACAGGGGAGAACACTGAAGCTTTCTTT.

The rearrangement uses TRBV19 and TRBJ1-2; D is unclear. Germline lookup yields CDR1 LNHDA and CDR2 SQIVND (reference sequence). Trimming took 5 bases from V and 4 from J, leaving 17 bases between them. The CDR3 is 15 residues long. The CDR3 protein is CASSPLRYGFYGYTF. The CDR3 nucleotides are TGTGCCAGTAGTCCCCTCCGCTACGGGTTCTATGGCTACACCTTC. The full variable domain, in which reference TRBV19 and TRBJ1-2 provide the parts outside the CDR3, is DGGITQSPKYLFRKEGQNVTLSCEQNLNHDAMYWYRQDPGQGLRLIYYSQIVNDFQKGDIAEGYSVSREKKESFPLTVTSAQKNPTAFYLCASSPLRYGFYGYTFGSGTRLTVV.

In its sample, this clonotype was seen many times. This chain joins TRBV29-1 and TRBJ1-2; the D is unclear. CDR1 and CDR2 from the germline V gene are SQVTM and ANQGSEA. This CDR3 is 12 amino acids long. The ends were cut back, 4 bases at V and 4 bases at J, with 10 bases in the middle. The CDR3, as DNA: TGCAGCGTTGGGCAGCGATTCTATGGCTACACCTTC. This translates into CSVGQRFYGYTF.

Only a few counts were recorded for this clonotype. The chain combines TRBV7-9 with TRBJ2-5; D is possibly TRBD1 or TRBD2 (5 bases each). V gave up 5 bases and J gave up 5 bases, with 15 bases separating them. Germline V gives CDR1 SEHNR, CDR2 FQNEAQ (reference sequence). The CDR3 has 14 residues. Here the CDR3 reads CASSPYQGVETQYF. The CDR3 nucleotides are TGTGCCAGCAGCCCGTATCAGGGAGTGGAGACCCAGTACTTC.

This clonotype has a count of ten or more. This chain links TRBV5-4 with TRBJ2-7; D gene uncertain. The germline V and J ends were trimmed by 0 bases and 3 bases, with 7 bases remaining between them. Germline V gives CDR1 SGHNT, CDR2 YYREEE (reference sequence). The CDR3 is 13 residues long. The CDR3 DNA is TGTGCCAGCAGCTTGGACGGTCTCTACGAGCAGTACTTC. Translating it yields CASSLDGLYEQYF. Variable domain in full (rest from reference TRBV5-4 and TRBJ2-7): ETGVTQSPTHLIKTRGQQVTLRCSSQSGHNTVSWYQQALGQGPQFIFQYYREEENGRGNFPPRFSGLQFPNYSSELNVNALELDDSALYLCASSLDGLYEQYFGPGTRLTVT.

This clonotype was seen at least ten times. The genes are TRBV28 and TRBJ1-3, with a possible D match to TRBD1 (6 bases). The CDR3 consists of 16 residues. The V gene's germline CDR1 is MDHEN and CDR2 SYDVKM. Trimming stripped 6 bases from V and 7 bases from J, with 22 bases between. The CDR3 DNA follows: TGTGCCAGCAGCCTACTTCACAGGGAGACGGGGAACACCATATATTTT. Its protein is CASSLLHRETGNTIYF.

V is TRBV28 and J is TRBJ1-5, with D hard to call. The CDR3 consists of 13 residues. V gave up 8 bases and J gave up 4 bases, with 12 bases separating them. Germline V gene lookup returns CDR1 MDHEN and CDR2 SYDVKM. CDR3 sequence (DNA): TGTGCCAGCGGGAGAGGGTTTAATCAGCCCCAGCATTTT. It specifies CASGRGFNQPQHF. Using reference TRBV28 and TRBJ1-5 for the parts outside the CDR3, the full variable domain is DVKVTQSSRYLVKRTGEKVFLECVQDMDHENMFWYRQDPGLGLRLIYFSYDVKMKEKGDIPEGYSVSREKKERFSLILESASTNQTSMYLCASGRGFNQPQHFGDGTRLSIL.

This clonotype showed up many times. The CDR3 DNA reads as TGTGCCAGCAGCCCCGGGGCAGCGAGGGATTCACCCCTCCACTTT. Its translation: CASSPGAARDSPLHF. The chain has TRBV7-6 and TRBJ1-6, with D tentatively TRBD1 (5 bases). The V gene's germline CDR1 is SGHVS and CDR2 FNYEAQ. Trimming stripped 5 bases from V and 8 bases from J, with 16 bases between. The CDR3 consists of 15 residues.

V and J are TRBV7-9 and TRBJ1-1; the D gene is possibly TRBD1 (5 bases). The CDR3 contains 15 residues. V was cut by 3 bases and J by 6 bases, with 17 bases left in between. Germline V gene sequence: CDR1 SEHNR, CDR2 FQNEAQ (reference sequence). The CDR3 region has the DNA TGTGCCAGCAGCTTTTCCGGGGGGGGGGGAGCTGAAGCTTTCTTT. Translated: CASSFSGGGGAEAFF.